The rows below give T cell receptor beta chains drawn from one sample of a study of T cells in Graves' hyperthyroidism and ophthalmopathy. TCRdb recomputed calls from the multiplex PCR reads with MiXCR, one row per CDR3 protein. Here the sample spans around 400,000 distinct CDR3 sequences, about 12% being singletons. Input material: blood. These receptors originate from a woman between 18 and 30 years old with Graves' hyperthyroidism. Each CDR3 is given with its conserved first and last residue. The order of the fields is clone size, D gene, V gene, J gene, CDR3 DNA, CDR3 protein. D genes are given only for firm matches. Only part of the rows carry a size: once, few, many, or a class if the clone is expanded.

many	NA	TRBV13	TRBJ2-2	TGTGCCAGCAGCTTAGCCCCCGGGGAGCTGTTTTTT	CASSLAPGELFF
many	NA	TRBV7-2	TRBJ1-2	TGTGCCAGCAGCCCCTCAGCTGGGGAGTACTATGGCTACACCTTC	CASSPSAGEYYGYTF
many	NA	TRBV28	TRBJ1-2	TGTGCCAGCAGTTTACAGTTGAGAACGGGGGGGCCGCTCGACTATGGCTACACCTTC	CASSLQLRTGGPLDYGYTF
many	NA	TRBV6-1	TRBJ2-3	TGTGCCAGCAGTTACGACTGGTATAGCACAGATACGCAGTATTTT	CASSYDWYSTDTQYF
many	NA	TRBV2	TRBJ2-3	TGTGCCGGCAGTCGCACAGATACGCAGTATTTT	CAGSRTDTQYF
NA	NA	TRBV4-1	TRBJ1-4	TGCGCCAGCAGCCAAGGAGGGGCGCGGGAAACTAATGAAAAACTGTTTTTT	CASSQGGARETNEKLFF
many	NA	TRBV28	TRBJ2-5	TGTGCCAGCAGTTTCCCGGGCGGGGAGACCCAGTACTTC	CASSFPGGETQYF
many	NA	TRBV24-1	TRBJ2-1	TGTGCCACCAGTGATTTCGCTCAGGACAACTCCTACAATGAGCAGTTCTTC	CATSDFAQDNSYNEQFF
NA	TRBD1	TRBV19	TRBJ1-3	TGTGCCAGCGAACAGGGGAATGGAAACACCATATATTTT	CASEQGNGNTIYF
many	NA	TRBV6-1	TRBJ2-5	TGTGCCAGCACCCCCAGCGGGTTCCTCGGAGAGACCCAGTACTTC	CASTPSGFLGETQYF
many	NA	TRBV11-1	TRBJ2-1	TGTGCCAGCGCCTCTACTGGGCGGACCTACAATGAGCAGTTCTTC	CASASTGRTYNEQFF
many	NA	TRBV12-3/TRBV12-4	TRBJ2-7	TGTGCCAGCAGTTCGACTCCCGGGACACTCTCCTACGAGCAGTACTTC	CASSSTPGTLSYEQYF
many	NA	TRBV20-1	TRBJ1-1	TGCAGTGCTAGAACTCCGCAGGCCGGGAACACTGAAGCTTTCTTT	CSARTPQAGNTEAFF
few	NA	TRBV10-3	TRBJ2-2	TGTGCCATCAGTCGGGCAGCCTGGAAGAACACCGGGGAGCTGTTTTTT	CAISRAAWKNTGELFF
many	TRBD1	TRBV7-3	TRBJ1-2	TGTGCCAGCAGCTCCCACAGGGGTATGGTGGATGGCTACACCTTC	CASSSHRGMVDGYTF
many	TRBD1	TRBV28	TRBJ2-7	TGTGCCAGCGGCCGGGACAGGGACTACGAGCAGTACTTC	CASGRDRDYEQYF
many	NA	TRBV28	TRBJ2-7	TGTGCCAGCAGCATGGACACCCCTACTAAGGAGCAGTACTTC	CASSMDTPTKEQYF
NA	TRBD1	TRBV5-5	TRBJ1-2	TGTGCCAGCAGCTTAGGACCGGGACAGGGGAACTATGGCTACACCTTC	CASSLGPGQGNYGYTF
many	TRBD1	TRBV3-1	TRBJ2-3	TGTGCCAGCAGCCAAGGGACAGGGGCAGATACAGATACGCAGTATTTT	CASSQGTGADTDTQYF
many	TRBD2	TRBV3-1	TRBJ2-2	TGTGCCAGCAGTTACGGACTAGCGGGAGCGTCGACCGGGGAGCTGTTTTTT	CASSYGLAGASTGELFF
many	NA	TRBV3-1	TRBJ1-1	TGTGCCAGCAGCCTCGTGGACAGACGTAAAAATGAAGCTTTCTTT	CASSLVDRRKNEAFF